Described below is a single TCR beta chain sequence and its context. Its antigen is undetermined. One junction end does not reproduce the germline sequence, and a read error may be involved. In germline, CDR1 is SGHAT, CDR2 FQNNGV. The CDR3 sequence is 12 residues long. This sample stems from a study of T cell responses to AZD1222 COVID-19 vaccine. The repertoire was sequenced with immunoSEQ multiplex PCR; TCRdb's copy has only in-frame clones and lacks some. The sample carries about 99,000 clones, about 91% recorded once. General study findings and limits: Donors, mostly white British, included more females; clonal diversity was possibly underestimated. At study baseline, merely five or six AZD1222 recipients were seropositive.

The sample here was peripheral blood, taken on day 0 of AZD1222 vaccination. The origin of this receptor is an adult in good health. V usage is TRBV11-2 and J usage is TRBJ2-7; 8 nucleotides line up with TRBD1. As DNA, the CDR3 is TGTGCCAGCAGCATAGACAGGGGAGAGCAGTACTTC. Its protein is CASSIDRGEQYF.